This T cell receptor beta chain was sequenced for a study of blood T cell repertoires in COVID-19. Looking at the study overall: Samples taken during acute and convalescent COVID-19 were collected in the United States, Italy and Spain. From T cells, B-cell-depleted T cells, or PBMCs came the material, which was cDNA or gDNA.

Methods used by the authors: Amplification with reference gene primers provided the estimates of nucleated cell counts. TCRdb's copy holds only in-frame clones and misses some; the assay was immunoSEQ multiplex PCR. Clonal size and the V and J genes are those of that table, whereas D and trimming came from the DNA. This repertoire shows approximately 530,000 clones, approximately 91% found once; its top ten account for under 8.5%. Germline CDR1 reads SGHDT; CDR2 reads YYEEEE. This CDR3 is built from 14 residues. The ends were cut back, 4 bases at V and 1 base at J, with 9 bases in the middle. Seattle enrolled patients during active infection and tracked them longitudinally.

This clonotype was obtained from a woman aged 50 to 60 with COVID-19, enrolled during active disease. The chain combines TRBV5-6 with TRBJ1-3, with D unresolved. Sequencing was carried out using peripheral blood. In DNA, the CDR3 is TGTGCCAGCAGCAGGACGGGGTCTGGAAACACCATATATTTT. Its translation is CASSRTGSGNTIYF.